The sequence of this T cell receptor (beta chain) was determined in a study of cytomegalovirus exposure and HLA in healthy donors. The study, taken as a whole, reports: Altogether, some 160 TCR beta chains were recorded as cytomegalovirus-associated.

The germline V gene has CDR1 GTSNPN and CDR2 SVGIG (reference sequence). The CDR3 spans 16 residues. V shed 0 bases and J 3 bases; nucleotides not matched to a gene: 8. The PCR contained 60 Vbeta and 13 Jbeta primers. Libraries were prepared by immunoSEQ multiplex PCR; TCRdb keeps only in-frame clonotypes and omits some of them. This sample's table has more than 40,000 clones. With regard to this clone: The antigen is not known.

The clonotype was recovered from a man aged 35-49 years in good health and CMV-seropositive. The chain has TRBV30 and TRBJ2-3; 8 bases fit TRBD2. The material sequenced was PBMCs. For the CDR3, the DNA is TGTGCCTGGAGTGTACGGGAGGGGGGCAGGACAGATACGCAGTATTTT. Encoded protein: CAWSVREGGRTDTQYF. Filled out from reference TRBV30 and TRBJ2-3, the complete variable domain reads SQTIHQWPATLVQPVGSPLSLECTVEGTSNPNLYWYRQAAGRGLQLLFYSVGIGQISSEVPQNLSASRPQDRQFILSSKKLLLSDSGFYLCAWSVREGGRTDTQYFGPGTRLTVL.